This passage covers 30 T cell receptor beta chains from one sample sequenced in a study of Ad26.COV2.S vaccination and SARS-CoV-2 variants. This sample's treatment: some 20 received Ad26.COV2.S at low or high dose, single or two shots; 5 received placebo; per-sample allocation not given. Sampling took place 63 days after the first vaccine or placebo injection. The table came from immunoSEQ multiplex PCR; TCRdb's copy has only in-frame clones and leaves some out. The sample records some 640,000 clones, 70% to 90% being singletons. The sample was peripheral blood, taken in a trial of Ad26.COV2.S vaccine versus placebo. All receptors come from a person between 18 and 65 years old who received the Ad26.COV2.S COVID-19 vaccine or a placebo.

The J gene is TRBJ2-5, the V gene TRBV7-8; 10 bases fit TRBD2. This CDR3 is 16 amino acids long. Germline V gene lookup returns CDR1 SGHVS and CDR2 FQNEAQ. V gave up 5 bases and J gave up 1 base; unmatched junction bases: 7. CDR3 residues: CASSPSSGRAQETQYF. CDR3 sequence (DNA): TGTGCCAGCAGCCCAAGCAGCGGGAGGGCCCAAGAGACCCAGTACTTC.

The rearrangement links TRBV3-1 (or the pseudogene TRBV3-2) to TRBJ2-7; D unclear. Germline V gene sequence: CDR1 LGHDT, CDR2 YNNKEL (reference sequence). The CDR3 consists of 13 residues. V lost 0 bases to trimming and J lost 4 bases, with 7 bases between them. The CDR3: CASSQEVRYEQYF. CDR3 sequence (DNA): TGTGCCAGCAGCCAAGAGGTGAGGTACGAGCAGTACTTC.

V usage is TRBV9 and J usage is TRBJ2-1, with D perhaps matching TRBD2 (6 bases). The length of the CDR3 is 15 residues. From germline, CDR1 is SGDLS and CDR2 YYNGEE. Trimming took 2 bases from V and 4 from J, leaving 13 bases between them. The CDR3 coding sequence is TGTGCCAGCAGCGTTGGAGGGAGTATTTACAATGAGCAGTTCTTC. Translated, it gives CASSVGGSIYNEQFF.

The genes are TRBV7-2 and TRBJ1-6, with unresolved D. CDR1 and CDR2 (germline): SGHTA, FQGNSA. The germline V and J ends were trimmed by 5 bases and 2 bases, with 10 bases remaining between them. This CDR3 comprises 15 residues. CDR3: CASSLGRPYNSPLHF. As DNA, the CDR3 is TGTGCCAGCAGCCTAGGGCGGCCCTATAATTCACCCCTCCACTTT.

The V call is TRBV5-1, the J call TRBJ2-5; the match to TRBD1 covers 10 bases. Germline loops: CDR1 SGHRS, CDR2 YFSETQ. CDR3 size: 13 residues. V shed 5 bases and J 7 bases; nucleotides not matched to a gene: 5. The CDR3 sequence is CASSSGQGVTQYF. CDR3 nucleotides: TGCGCCAGCAGTTCCGGACAGGGGGTGACCCAGTACTTC.

The rearrangement links TRBV18 to TRBJ2-7, with a possible D match to TRBD2 (5 bases). V was clipped by 3 bases and J by 5 bases, with 11 bases between them. Germline V CDR1 and CDR2: KGHSH, LQKENI. There are 13 residues in the CDR3. The DNA of the CDR3 is TGTGCCAGCTCACCTTCGGGGAGCCACGAGCAGTACTTC. It encodes CASSPSGSHEQYF.

The V and J genes are TRBV6-5 and TRBJ1-6; no clear D gene. The germline CDR1 and CDR2 sequences are MNHEY and SVGAGI. Trimming took 3 bases from V and 14 from J, leaving 20 bases between them. The CDR3 extends over 15 amino acids. The CDR3 nucleotides are TGTGCCAGCAGTTATACGGACCAGATCTCTCCAGCCCTCCACTTT. Protein: CASSYTDQISPALHF.

This chain joins TRBV30 and TRBJ1-2; 7 bases fit TRBD1. The CDR3 covers 13 residues. CDR1 is GTSNPN and CDR2 is SVGIG in the germline V gene (reference sequence). V lost 2 bases, J lost 5 bases, and 5 bases stayed unmatched. CDR3 nucleotides: TGTGCCTGGAGTCGACAGGGAGGGTATGGCTACACCTTC. As protein: CAWSRQGGYGYTF.

J is TRBJ1-5 and V is TRBV10-3; 7 bases map to TRBD1. The V gene's germline CDR1 is ENHRY and CDR2 SYGVKD. The J segment lost 4 bases and the V segment lost 4 bases, leaving 4 bases of the junction unmatched. The CDR3 sequence is 14 residues long. The CDR3 bases are TGTGCCATCAGTGCTGGACAGGAGAATCAGCCCCAGCATTTT. Amino acids: CAISAGQENQPQHF.

The chain links TRBV3-1 (or the pseudogene TRBV3-2) to TRBJ1-1; a possible D gene is TRBD1 (5 bases). Trimming removed 6 bases at V and 0 bases at J, with 20 bases between. The CDR3 has 17 amino acids. Germline loops: CDR1 LGHDT, CDR2 YNNKEL (reference sequence). In DNA form, the CDR3 reads TGTGCCAGCAGACCCAATCGGGGCGGAGGGCTGAACACTGAAGCTTTCTTT. It codes for CASRPNRGGGLNTEAFF.

The V call is TRBV12-3 or TRBV12-4, the J call TRBJ1-4, with D unclear. The CDR3 is 12 amino acids. The V and J ends lost 2 bases and 8 bases respectively, with 6 bases between them. In nucleotides, the CDR3 is TGTGCCAGCAGTTTATTGGGGGAAAAACTGTTTTTT. Its protein is CASSLLGEKLFF.

The chain couples TRBV4-2 to TRBJ2-7; maybe TRBD1 (6 bases). This CDR3 has 16 amino acids. The V gene lost 0 bases and the J gene lost 5 bases, with 17 bases spanning the gap. Per germline, CDR1 LGHNA and CDR2 YNFKEQ. The CDR3 here is CASSQDIEGVGDEQYF. Here the CDR3 DNA reads TGTGCCAGCAGCCAAGATATAGAGGGGGTGGGAGACGAGCAGTACTTC.

The chain carries TRBV13 and TRBJ2-2; 12 bases agree with TRBD2. The germline V gene encodes CDR1 PRHDT and CDR2 FYEKMQ (reference sequence). Losses at the gene ends were 5 bases for V and 5 bases for J; bases not matched to a gene: 3. The CDR3 covers 15 residues. In nucleotides, the CDR3 is TGTGCCAGCAGCATCACTAGCGGGGGGACCGGGGAGCTGTTTTTT. This translates into CASSITSGGTGELFF.

The V call is TRBV4-2, the J call TRBJ2-7; 16 bases match TRBD2. CDR1 and CDR2 from the germline V gene are LGHNA and YNFKEQ. The CDR3 has 19 amino acids. V was clipped by 2 bases and J by 1 base; unmatched bases: 8. The CDR3 loop reads CASSQTPGTSGRGSYEQYF. The CDR3 DNA sequence: TGTGCCAGCAGCCAAACCCCTGGGACTAGCGGGAGGGGGTCCTACGAGCAGTACTTC.

The chain joins TRBV7-9 to TRBJ2-7; D is undetermined. The CDR3 consists of 15 residues. Germline V gene sequence: CDR1 SEHNR, CDR2 FQNEAQ (reference sequence). With 5 bases removed from V and 1 base from J, the gap between germline ends came to 15 bases. CDR3 protein: CASSPMTLPSYEQYF. CDR3 sequence (DNA): TGTGCCAGCAGCCCGATGACTCTCCCTTCCTACGAGCAGTACTTC.

The V gene is TRBV11-2, the J gene TRBJ2-1; 10 bases are a match to TRBD1. This CDR3 has 15 residues. V shed 5 bases, J shed 8 bases, and the junction held 9 bases outside the gene matches. The V gene's germline CDR1 is SGHAT and CDR2 FQNNGV. CDR3 bases: TGTGCCAGCAGCACCGACAGGGGGCGCGTGCATGAGCAGTTCTTC. This gives the protein CASSTDRGRVHEQFF.

The table lists this clone with a count of one. This chain links TRBV29-1 with TRBJ2-1; D may be TRBD1 or TRBD2 (5 bases each). The V gene lost 4 bases and the J gene lost 8 bases, with 9 bases spanning the gap. Germline V CDR1 and CDR2: SQVTM, ANQGSEA. The CDR3 is 11 amino acids. The CDR3: CSVVQGHEQFF. CDR3 nucleotides: TGCAGCGTTGTTCAGGGACATGAGCAGTTCTTC.

This clone was detected only a few times. The chain links TRBV7-3 to TRBJ2-1; D may be TRBD1 (5 bases). Trimming shortened V by 1 base and J by 7 bases, and 8 bases separated the two germline ends. The CDR3 contains 13 residues. The germline gives CDR1 SGHTA, CDR2 FQGTGA. In DNA form, the CDR3 reads TGTGCCAGCAGCTTAATCGCAGGGAATGAGCAGTTCTTC. Residues: CASSLIAGNEQFF.

The chain joins TRBV6-6 to TRBJ2-1, with D unclear. CDR3 length equals 12 residues. Germline-derived CDR1 and CDR2 are MNHNY and SVGAGI (reference sequence). V gave up 2 bases and J gave up 11 bases, with 10 bases separating them. The CDR3 DNA reads TGTGCCAGCAGTTACGAGTCGCTTCAGCAGTTCTTC. Protein product: CASSYESLQQFF.

This rearrangement joins TRBV29-1 to TRBJ2-3, with TRBD1 matching over 9 bases. CDR1 SQVTM and CDR2 ANQGSEA come from the germline V gene. J gave up 1 base and V 4 bases, and 3 bases lay outside the gene matches. The CDR3 runs 14 residues. The CDR3 DNA reads as TGCAGCGTTGCACAGGGGGCGGGCACAGATACGCAGTATTTT. It codes for CSVAQGAGTDTQYF.

The chain carries TRBV5-4 and TRBJ2-1, with 8 bases matching TRBD2. The germline V gene has CDR1 SGHNT and CDR2 YYREEE (reference sequence). The CDR3 consists of 19 residues. J was trimmed by 9 bases and V by 9 bases; bases with no gene match: 29. CDR3 nucleotides: TGTGCCATCCCACACCGAGGGGGTGATGTAGCGGGATGGCGAGGTGAGCAGTTCTTC. It yields the protein CAIPHRGGDVAGWRGEQFF.

The gene calls are TRBV3-1 (or the pseudogene TRBV3-2) and TRBJ1-2; 9 bases agree with TRBD1. The CDR3 loop spans 15 amino acids. Looked up from germline, CDR1 is LGHDT and CDR2 is YNNKEL (reference sequence). V lost 4 bases and J lost 4; bases outside the gene matches: 7. CDR3 nucleotide sequence: TGTGCCAGCAGCCTTTCCCCGGGACAGGGCTATGGCTACACCTTC. Amino acid sequence: CASSLSPGQGYGYTF.

The J gene is TRBJ1-4, the V gene TRBV4-3; D unclear. There are 14 residues in the CDR3. Germline V gives CDR1 LGHNA, CDR2 YSLEER. V gave up 0 bases and J gave up 8 bases, with 10 bases separating them. The chain's CDR3 is CASSQEVSWEKLFF. Here the CDR3 DNA reads TGCGCCAGCAGCCAAGAGGTATCCTGGGAAAAACTGTTTTTT.

This clone was seen more than once but under ten times. This chain connects TRBV10-2 to TRBJ1-4, with no clear D. Germline CDR1 WSHSY, CDR2 SAAADI. The V end was cut by 3 bases, the J end by 11 bases, with 10 bases between. The CDR3 has 12 residues. DNA of the CDR3: TGCGCCAGCAGTGACCTCCTTGCCAAACTGTTTTTT. Its translation: CASSDLLAKLFF.

The chain uses TRBV3-1 (or the pseudogene TRBV3-2) and TRBJ2-5, with 8 nucleotides matching TRBD2. Germline-derived CDR1 and CDR2 are LGHDT and YNNKEL (reference sequence). Trimming took 4 bases from V and 4 from J; bases not matched to a gene: 8. The CDR3 has 15 amino acids. CDR3 amino acids: CASSLPAGGRETQYF. The DNA for the CDR3 is TGTGCCAGCAGCCTGCCTGCGGGGGGCAGAGAGACCCAGTACTTC.

This clone has just one count. The rearrangement joins TRBV9 to TRBJ2-1; D is unclear. The germline V gene encodes CDR1 SGDLS and CDR2 YYNGEE. Between the trimmed V and J ends, which lost 3 bases and 5 bases, there was a span of 9 bases. CDR3 length: 13 amino acids. CDR3 in amino acids: CASSGAHNNEQFF. The CDR3 DNA is TGTGCCAGCAGCGGGGCACACAACAATGAGCAGTTCTTC.

The chain uses TRBV5-1 and TRBJ2-3, with D unclear. The CDR3 sequence is 15 residues long. Deletions cut 0 bases from V and 1 base from J, with 9 bases between. Germline CDR1 is SGHRS and CDR2 is YFSETQ. The CDR3 nucleotides are TGCGCCAGCAGCTTGGGGGTTTCAGGCACAGATACGCAGTATTTT. It codes for CASSLGVSGTDTQYF.

CDR3: CASSLSAGLQGAAEKLFF. The CDR3 DNA follows: TGTGCCAGCAGTTTATCGGCGGGACTTCAGGGGGCGGCTGAAAAACTGTTTTTT. This sequence joins TRBV27 and TRBJ1-4, with TRBD1 matching 8 bases. After removal of 0 bases from V and 7 bases from J, the junction contained 13 bases not matched to a gene. The germline CDR1 and CDR2 sequences are MNHEY and SMNVEV (reference sequence). The CDR3 contains 18 residues. The whole variable domain, filled in from reference TRBV27 and TRBJ1-4, reads EAQVTQNPRYLITVTGKKLTVTCSQNMNHEYMSWYRQDPGLGLRQIYYSMNVEVTDKGDVPEGYKVSRKEKRNFPLILESPSPNQTSLYFCASSLSAGLQGAAEKLFFGSGTQLSVL.

V and J are TRBV3-1 (or the pseudogene TRBV3-2) and TRBJ2-7; D is uncertain. The V gene's germline CDR1 is LGHDT and CDR2 YNNKEL (reference sequence). CDR3 length: 12 amino acids. V was shortened by 1 base and J by 6 bases, with 7 bases between the two germline ends. CDR3 protein: CASSQVNGEQYF. The CDR3 bases are TGTGCCAGCAGCCAAGTAAACGGCGAGCAGTACTTC.

The chain joins TRBV7-2 to TRBJ2-2; unclear D gene. Deletions cut 7 bases from V and 0 bases from J, with 12 bases between. There are 15 residues in the CDR3. Germline V gives CDR1 SGHTA, CDR2 FQGNSA. CDR3 protein: CASNPRGSNTGELFF. The CDR3 nucleotides read TGTGCCAGCAACCCTCGTGGGTCGAACACCGGGGAGCTGTTTTTT.